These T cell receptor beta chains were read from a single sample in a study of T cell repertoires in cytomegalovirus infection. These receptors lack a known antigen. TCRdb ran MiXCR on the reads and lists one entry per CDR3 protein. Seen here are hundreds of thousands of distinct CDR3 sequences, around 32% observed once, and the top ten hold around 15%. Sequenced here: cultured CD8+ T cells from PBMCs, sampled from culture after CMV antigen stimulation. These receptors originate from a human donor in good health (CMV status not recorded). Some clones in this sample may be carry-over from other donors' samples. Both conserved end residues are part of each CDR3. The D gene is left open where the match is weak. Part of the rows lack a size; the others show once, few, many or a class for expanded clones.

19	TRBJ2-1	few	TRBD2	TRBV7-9	CASSPGGGGVSSRYNEQFF	TGTGCCAGCAGCCCGGGGGGCGGGGGGGTCTCGAGTCGTTACAATGAGCAGTTCTTC
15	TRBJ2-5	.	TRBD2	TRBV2	CASTEWASGKETQYF	TGTGCCAGCACCGAATGGGCTAGCGGGAAAGAGACCCAGTACTTC
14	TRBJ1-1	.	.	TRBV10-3	CAIRVGQLNTEAFF	TGTGCCATCAGGGTCGGACAACTGAACACTGAAGCTTTCTTT
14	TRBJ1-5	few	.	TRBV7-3	CASSRMGPSEPQHF	TGTGCCAGCAGCCGGATGGGGCCCTCGGAGCCCCAGCATTTT
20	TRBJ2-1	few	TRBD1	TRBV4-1	CASSQDLGQGWFGSYNEQFF	TGCGCCAGCAGCCAAGATCTGGGACAGGGGTGGTTCGGGTCCTACAATGAGCAGTTCTTC
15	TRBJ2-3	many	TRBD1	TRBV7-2	CASSWGQNSGATQYF	TGTGCCAGCAGCTGGGGACAGAACAGCGGAGCTACGCAGTATTTT
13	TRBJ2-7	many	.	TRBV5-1	CASSLAGTYEQYF	TGTGCCAGCAGCTTAGCAGGAACCTACGAGCAGTACTTC
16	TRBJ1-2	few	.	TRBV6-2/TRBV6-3	CASRGLRPHPNYGYTF	TGTGCCAGCAGAGGCCTTCGACCGCATCCTAACTATGGCTACACCTTC
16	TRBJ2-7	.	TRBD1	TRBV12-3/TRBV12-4	CVSSLLSGTGLYEQYF	TGTGTCAGCAGTCTCCTATCCGGGACAGGGCTATACGAGCAGTACTTC
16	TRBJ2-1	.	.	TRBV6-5	CASSYSLGLSYNEQFF	TGTGCCAGCAGTTACTCGCTTGGCCTCTCCTACAATGAGCAGTTCTTC
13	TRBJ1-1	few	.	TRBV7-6	CASSDELNTEAFF	TGTGCCAGCAGCGACGAATTGAACACTGAAGCTTTCTTT
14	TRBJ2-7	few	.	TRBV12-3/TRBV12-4	CASTLNGYSYEQYF	TGTGCCAGCACCTTAAACGGCTACTCCTACGAGCAGTACTTC
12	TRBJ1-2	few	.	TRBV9	CATGGLNYGYTF	TGTGCCACAGGCGGCCTTAACTATGGCTACACCTTC
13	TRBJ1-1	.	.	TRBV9	CASSGQTWTEAFF	TGTGCCAGCAGTGGTCAAACGTGGACTGAAGCTTTCTTT
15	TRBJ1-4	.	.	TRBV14	CASSQVMAGEEKLFF	TGTGCCAGCAGCCAAGTCATGGCAGGGGAGGAAAAACTGTTTTTT
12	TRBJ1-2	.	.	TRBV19	CASSIGGASYTF	TGTGCCAGTAGTATTGGGGGGGCGAGCTACACCTTC
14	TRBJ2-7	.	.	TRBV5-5	CASSPGRFLYEQYF	TGTGCCAGCAGTCCAGGACGGTTCCTCTACGAGCAGTACTTC
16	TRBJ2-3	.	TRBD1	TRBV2	CASSEERDSSTDTQYF	TGTGCCAGCAGTGAAGAGAGGGACAGTAGCACAGATACGCAGTATTTT
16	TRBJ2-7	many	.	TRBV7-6	CASSLVGAVLPYEQYF	TGTGCCAGCAGCTTAGTCGGGGCAGTTCTTCCCTACGAGCAGTACTTC
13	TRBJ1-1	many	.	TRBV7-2	CASSPTRNTEAFF	TGTGCCAGCAGCCCGACCCGAAACACTGAAGCTTTCTTT
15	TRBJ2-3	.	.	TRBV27	CASSSGGSSTDTQYF	TGTGCCAGCAGTTCCGGTGGCAGTAGCACAGATACGCAGTATTTT
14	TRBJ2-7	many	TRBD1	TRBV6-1	CASSPGTGFYEQYF	TGTGCCAGCAGTCCCGGGACAGGTTTTTACGAGCAGTACTTC
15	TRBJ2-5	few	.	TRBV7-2	CASSFFGRPQETQYF	TGTGCCAGCAGCTTTTTTGGCAGGCCTCAAGAGACCCAGTACTTC
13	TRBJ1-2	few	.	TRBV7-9	CATGKESRFGYTF	TGTGCCACCGGGAAGGAGTCCCGTTTTGGCTACACCTTC
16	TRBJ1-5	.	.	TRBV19	CASSLLDGFSNQPQHF	TGTGCCAGTAGTCTCCTTGACGGGTTTAGCAATCAGCCCCAGCATTTT
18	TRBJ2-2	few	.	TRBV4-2	CASSQELVWTTNTGELFF	TGTGCCAGCAGCCAAGAGCTTGTTTGGACTACTAACACCGGGGAGCTGTTTTTT
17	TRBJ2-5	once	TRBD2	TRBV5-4	CASSEIPRTRVQETQYF	TGTGCCAGCAGCGAGATTCCTCGGACTAGGGTCCAAGAGACCCAGTACTTC
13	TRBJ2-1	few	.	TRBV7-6	CASSPGSGDEQFF	TGTGCCAGCAGCCCAGGGTCGGGCGATGAGCAGTTCTTC
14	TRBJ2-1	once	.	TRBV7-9	CASSWTSLTNEQFF	TGTGCCAGCAGCTGGACTTCACTTACCAATGAGCAGTTCTTC